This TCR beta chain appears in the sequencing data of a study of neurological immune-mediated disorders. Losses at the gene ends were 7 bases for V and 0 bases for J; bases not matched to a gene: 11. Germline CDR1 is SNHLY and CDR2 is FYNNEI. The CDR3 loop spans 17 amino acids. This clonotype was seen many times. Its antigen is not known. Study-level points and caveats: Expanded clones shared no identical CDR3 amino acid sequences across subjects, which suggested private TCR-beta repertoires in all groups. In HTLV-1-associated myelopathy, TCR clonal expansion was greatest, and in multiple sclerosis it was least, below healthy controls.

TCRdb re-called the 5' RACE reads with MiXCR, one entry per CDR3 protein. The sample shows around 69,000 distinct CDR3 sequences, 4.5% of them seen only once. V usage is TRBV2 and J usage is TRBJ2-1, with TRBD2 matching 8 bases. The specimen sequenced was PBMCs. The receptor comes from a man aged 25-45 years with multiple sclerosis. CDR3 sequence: CASMSRAGASSYNEQFF. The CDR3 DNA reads TGTGCCAGCATGAGTCGAGCGGGGGCTAGCTCCTACAATGAGCAGTTCTTC.